The sequence of this T cell receptor beta chain was determined in a study of T cells in Graves' hyperthyroidism and ophthalmopathy. As for the study in general: Upon initial diagnosis and before any treatment, peripheral blood was collected. General study results and limits: Ophthalmopathy cases were set apart from stable hyperthyroidism by a 13 V-J model.

The trim removed 2 bases at V and 6 bases at J, leaving 3 bases unmatched. Germline-derived CDR1 and CDR2 are GTSNPN and SVGIG (reference sequence). The CDR3 totals 13 residues. The study included ophthalmopathy patients with Clinical Activity Score at least 3, NOSPECS grade at least 4 and duration under 3 months. There are many counts of this clonotype. Its antigen is currently unknown. RNA transcripts yielded amplified TCR beta CDR3 regions. The study used the HTBI primer set for a first-round RT-PCR of the TCR CDR3. TCRdb independently ran MiXCR on the multiplex PCR reads; one entry per CDR3 protein. The sample lists hundreds of thousands of distinct CDR3 sequences, roughly an eighth occurring once.

V is TRBV30 and J is TRBJ2-3, with 9 bases matching TRBD2. Material: blood. The sequence derives from a man aged 50 or older with Graves' ophthalmopathy. DNA of the CDR3: TGTGCCTGGAGTTCTAGCGGGACGGATACGCAGTATTTT. Its protein product is CAWSSSGTDTQYF.